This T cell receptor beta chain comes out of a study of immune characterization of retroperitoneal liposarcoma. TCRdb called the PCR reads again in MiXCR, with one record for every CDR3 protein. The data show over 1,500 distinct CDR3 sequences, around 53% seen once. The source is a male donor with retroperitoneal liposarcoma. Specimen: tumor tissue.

The CDR3 DNA reads TGTGCCAGCAGTTACGGCGCAAGGCTAGTGGGCTACGAGCAGTACTTC. This gives the protein CASSYGARLVGYEQYF. V usage is TRBV6-6 and J usage is TRBJ2-4; D call uncertain. The J call is uncertain, as TRBJ2-7 better fits the DNA end. The V gene's germline CDR1 is MNHNY and CDR2 SVGAGI (reference sequence). The CDR3 length is 16 residues.